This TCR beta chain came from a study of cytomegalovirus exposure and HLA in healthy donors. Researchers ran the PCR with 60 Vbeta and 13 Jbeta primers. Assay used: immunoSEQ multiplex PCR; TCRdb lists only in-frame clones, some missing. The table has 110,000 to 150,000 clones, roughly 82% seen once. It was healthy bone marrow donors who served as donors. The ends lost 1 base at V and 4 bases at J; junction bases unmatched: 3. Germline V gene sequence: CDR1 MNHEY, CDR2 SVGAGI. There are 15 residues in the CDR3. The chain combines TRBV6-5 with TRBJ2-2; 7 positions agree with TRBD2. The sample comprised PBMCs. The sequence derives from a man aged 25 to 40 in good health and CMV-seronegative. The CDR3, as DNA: TGTGCCAGCAGTTACTTGGGCGGGAGCACCGGGGAGCTGTTTTTT. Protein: CASSYLGGSTGELFF.